The clone carrying this T cell receptor (beta chain) was detected once. This sample also contains other DNA sequences that code for the same CDR3. These data originate in a study of blood T cell repertoires in COVID-19. Only in-frame clones appear in the TCRdb table, and some are missing; sequencing was by immunoSEQ multiplex PCR. The sample contains about 360,000 clones, approximately 87% of which appear only once. The V end lost 4 bases, the J end lost 2 bases, and 11 bases lay between the germline ends. Germline V lookup: CDR1 GTSNPN, CDR2 SVGIG (reference sequence). The CDR3 loop spans 13 amino acids.

Material: PBMCs or T cells enriched from blood (not recorded which). The sequence came from a young man who had recovered from COVID-19. The chain employs TRBV30 and TRBJ1-1; D gene ambiguous. The CDR3 DNA sequence: TGTGCCTGGACGCGAGGGAGAAACACTGAAGCTTTCTTT. This translates into CAWTRGRNTEAFF.